The 22 T cell receptor beta chains listed next were all sequenced from one sample in a study of blood T cell repertoires in COVID-19 (dated by TCRdb to the early 2020s). The library relied on the immunoSEQ multiplex PCR assay. Held by TCRdb, this immuneACCESS table contains in-frame sequences only and omits some clones. Under half of the omission traces to an unresolved V gene where checked; the cause of the rest is unknown. The sample table lists fewer than 500,000 clones, roughly nine tenths of them with a count of one. In total, the top ten clones hold about 0.75% of the sample. Sequenced: PBMCs or T cells enriched from blood (not recorded which). These receptors all come from a woman aged 18-29 years who had recovered from COVID-19.

This chain joins TRBV19 and TRBJ2-7; tentatively, D is TRBD1 (6 bases). The V gene lost 5 bases and the J gene lost 1 base, with 12 bases spanning the gap. This CDR3 has 14 amino acids. Germline lookup yields CDR1 LNHDA and CDR2 SQIVND (reference sequence). This CDR3 reads CASSYRDKSYEQYF. The CDR3 bases are TGTGCCAGTAGTTACCGGGACAAGTCCTACGAGCAGTACTTC.

This clone was observed a single time. The chain recombines TRBV30 with TRBJ1-3; unclear D gene. Trimming stripped 6 bases from V and 4 bases from J, with 7 bases between. The V gene's germline CDR1 is GTSNPN and CDR2 SVGIG (reference sequence). CDR3 length equals 11 residues. CDR3 protein: CACRRGNTIYF. The CDR3 nucleotides are TGTGCCTGCCGCAGGGGAAACACCATATATTTT.

The chain links TRBV19 to TRBJ1-2, with D perhaps matching TRBD1 (5 bases). The V gene's germline CDR1 is LNHDA and CDR2 SQIVND (reference sequence). The CDR3 has 14 amino acids. Trimming left V 6 bases short and J 6 bases short, with 17 bases between. CDR3 protein: CASSTRGDENGYTF. As DNA, the CDR3 is TGTGCCAGTAGCACACGGGGGGATGAGAATGGCTACACCTTC. Filled out from reference TRBV19 and TRBJ1-2, the complete variable domain reads DGGITQSPKYLFRKEGQNVTLSCEQNLNHDAMYWYRQDPGQGLRLIYYSQIVNDFQKGDIAEGYSVSREKKESFPLTVTSAQKNPTAFYLCASSTRGDENGYTFGSGTRLTVV.

In its sample, this clone was seen once. The chain recombines TRBV13 with TRBJ1-2; no reliable D call. Germline V lookup: CDR1 PRHDT, CDR2 FYEKMQ (reference sequence). V was pared by 5 bases and J by 3 bases, with 19 bases between. The CDR3 totals 16 residues. The DNA of the CDR3 is TGTGCCAGCAGCCAAAGAGAGACACCGCTGTACTATGGCTACACCTTC. Translating gives CASSQRETPLYYGYTF.

V gene TRBV5-1 combines with J gene TRBJ1-1; D is possibly TRBD1 (5 bases). The CDR3 length is 14 residues. Trimming left V 0 bases short and J 4 bases short, with 10 bases between. Germline-derived CDR1 and CDR2 are SGHRS and YFSETQ. CDR3 residues: CASSLAGEPTEAFF. The CDR3 bases are TGCGCCAGCAGCTTGGCGGGGGAGCCCACTGAAGCTTTCTTT.

The chain links TRBV30 to TRBJ1-2; maybe TRBD1 (5 bases). The V gene lost 6 bases and the J gene lost 6 bases, with 20 bases spanning the gap. This CDR3 is 14 amino acids long. CDR1 and CDR2 (germline): GTSNPN, SVGIG (reference sequence). The DNA for the CDR3 is TGTGCCTGTTCCCGGGTGGGCAGGGTAAATGGCTACACCTTC. Its protein is CACSRVGRVNGYTF. Looking up the rest from reference TRBV30 and TRBJ1-2 gives the full variable domain: SQTIHQWPATLVQPVGSPLSLECTVEGTSNPNLYWYRQAAGRGLQLLFYSVGIGQISSEVPQNLSASRPQDRQFILSSKKLLLSDSGFYLCACSRVGRVNGYTFGSGTRLTVV.

The chain couples TRBV6-5 to TRBJ1-2; D may be TRBD1 (6 bases). V lost 8 bases, J lost 5 bases, and 12 bases lay in between. Germline V gene lookup returns CDR1 MNHEY and CDR2 SVGAGI. The CDR3 covers 12 residues. CDR3 residues: CASLHQGYGYTF. Here the CDR3 DNA reads TGTGCCAGCCTTCATCAGGGGTATGGCTACACCTTC.

The rearrangement joins TRBV7-2 to TRBJ2-7; D may be TRBD1 (6 bases). This CDR3 is 14 amino acids long. Germline CDR1 SGHTA, CDR2 FQGNSA. The V end lost 3 bases, the J end lost 7 bases, and 16 bases lay between the germline ends. CDR3 region: CASSLGADEAEQYF. The DNA of the CDR3 is TGTGCCAGCAGCTTGGGGGCTGATGAGGCGGAGCAGTACTTC.

The chain couples TRBV15 to TRBJ1-2, with D possibly matching TRBD1 (6 bases). This CDR3 region has 14 residues. Germline V gene data show CDR1 as LNHNV and CDR2 as YYDKDF (reference sequence). V lost 5 bases, J lost 4 bases, and 14 bases lay in between. DNA for the CDR3: TGTGCCACCAGCTCTTTAGGACAGAGCTATGGCTACACCTTC. Protein sequence: CATSSLGQSYGYTF.

The chain carries TRBV9 and TRBJ2-3; possibly TRBD2 for D (6 bases). This CDR3 has 16 amino acids. In germline, CDR1 is SGDLS, CDR2 YYNGEE. V was clipped by 4 bases and J by 6 bases, with 21 bases between them. The DNA for the CDR3 is TGTGCCAGCAGCCCCCCTGAAGGAGGGACGACGGATACGCAGTATTTT. Amino acid sequence: CASSPPEGGTTDTQYF.

The chain employs TRBV25-1 and TRBJ2-2; 7 bases are shared with TRBD1. This CDR3 is built from 17 residues. The trim removed 5 bases at V and 6 bases at J, leaving 15 bases unmatched. The V gene's germline CDR1 is MGHDK and CDR2 SYGVNS. The CDR3 DNA sequence: TGTGCCAGCAGTCAACTCCATTCGGACAGGTCTTCCGGGGAGCTGTTTTTT. It is translated as CASSQLHSDRSSGELFF. The full variable domain, completed using reference TRBV25-1 and TRBJ2-2, is EADIYQTPRYLVIGTGKKITLECSQTMGHDKMYWYQQDPGMELHLIHYSYGVNSTEKGDLSSESTVSRIRTEHFPLTLESARPSHTSQYLCASSQLHSDRSSGELFFGEGSRLTVL.

The chain carries TRBV4-1 and TRBJ2-3, with D possibly TRBD2 on 5 matching bases. Germline loops: CDR1 MGHRA, CDR2 YSYEKL. Trimming shortened V by 3 bases and J by 3 bases, and 7 bases separated the two germline ends. CDR3 size: 13 residues. The CDR3 spells CASSQTNTDTQYF. The CDR3 bases are TGCGCCAGCAGCCAGACTAATACAGATACGCAGTATTTT.

The rearrangement joins TRBV24-1 to TRBJ2-2; a possible D gene is TRBD1 (6 bases). Germline assignment: CDR1 KGHDR and CDR2 SFDVKD. V dropped 7 bases and J dropped 2 bases, with 7 bases sitting between them. CDR3 length: 13 residues. CDR3 bases: TGTGCCACCAGCAGGGGCAACACCGGGGAGCTGTTTTTT. It specifies CATSRGNTGELFF.

The table lists this clone with a count of one. V and J are TRBV15 and TRBJ1-5, with TRBD1 identical over 8 bases. V trimming: 3 bases; J trimming: 3 bases; junction bases outside the gene matches: 7. The CDR3 consists of 16 residues. CDR1 LNHNV and CDR2 YYDKDF come from the germline V gene (reference sequence). The CDR3 coding sequence is TGTGCCACCAGCAGGGATCGGACAGGGACCAATCAGCCCCAGCATTTT. Encoded protein: CATSRDRTGTNQPQHF. The full variable domain, rest sourced from reference TRBV15 and TRBJ1-5, is DAMVIQNPRYQVTQFGKPVTLSCSQTLNHNVMYWYQQKSSQAPKLLFHYYDKDFNNEADTPDNFQSRRPNTSFCFLDIRSPGLGDTAMYLCATSRDRTGTNQPQHFGDGTRLSIL.

The chain has TRBV4-1 and TRBJ1-1; 9 bases align to TRBD1. After removal of 0 bases from V and 4 bases from J, the junction contained 12 bases not matched to a gene. Per germline, CDR1 MGHRA and CDR2 YSYEKL. This CDR3 comprises 18 residues. The CDR3 DNA reads as TGCGCCAGCAGCCAAGAACCCTCGGACAGGGGACTCGGCACTGAAGCTTTCTTT. It is translated as CASSQEPSDRGLGTEAFF.

The chain recombines TRBV5-4 with TRBJ1-2, with 7 bases that match TRBD1. The CDR3 loop spans 14 amino acids. J lost 6 bases, V lost 5 bases, and 10 bases had no gene match. The germline V gene has CDR1 SGHNT and CDR2 YYREEE (reference sequence). The CDR3, as DNA: TGTGCCAGCAGTCCCCGGCCAGGGACAGATGGCTACACCTTC. Amino acids: CASSPRPGTDGYTF.

To note about this clone: A clone one base away is much larger, so this may be a read error. The CDR3 loop reads CASSFSGNTEAFF. CDR3 nucleotide sequence: TGTGCCAGCAGTTTCTCAGGGAACACTGAAGCTTTCTTT. The chain recombines TRBV28 with TRBJ1-1, with D unclear. The CDR3 sequence is 13 residues long. V was trimmed by 3 bases and J by 1 base, leaving 6 bases between them. Germline V gene data show CDR1 as MDHEN and CDR2 as SYDVKM.

This rearrangement joins TRBV19 to TRBJ1-1; weak D call: TRBD1 (5 bases). Germline-derived CDR1 and CDR2 are LNHDA and SQIVND (reference sequence). V lost 1 base and J lost 11, with 17 bases in between. The CDR3 loop spans 14 amino acids. The DNA of the CDR3 is TGTGCCAGTAGTATAGGTTCGCAGGGCCCTGGCGCTTTCTTT. Its protein is CASSIGSQGPGAFF.

The chain has TRBV18 and TRBJ2-3; D call uncertain. Germline CDR1 reads KGHSH; CDR2 reads LQKENI. The CDR3 runs to 14 residues. V was shortened by 4 bases and J by 0 bases, with 8 bases between the two germline ends. The DNA for the CDR3 is TGTGCCAGCTCACTTAAAACTAGCACAGATACGCAGTATTTT. Its protein product is CASSLKTSTDTQYF.

V usage is TRBV7-8 and J usage is TRBJ2-1, with a tentative D call TRBD1 (6 bases). Germline lookup yields CDR1 SGHVS and CDR2 FQNEAQ. The V and J ends lost 5 bases and 2 bases respectively, with 16 bases between them. The CDR3 consists of 16 residues. The CDR3 DNA reads as TGTGCCAGCAGCCCTAGGTCAGGGGTTACCTACAATGAGCAGTTCTTC. Protein: CASSPRSGVTYNEQFF.

V is TRBV10-3 and J is TRBJ1-2, with TRBD1 identical over 8 bases. The CDR3 is 14 residues long. The germline V gene encodes CDR1 ENHRY and CDR2 SYGVKD. Trimming removed 4 bases from V and 1 base from J; junction bases left unmatched: 2. The DNA for the CDR3 is TGTGCCATCAGTGGGACAGGGCTTAACTATGGCTACACCTTC. It is translated as CAISGTGLNYGYTF.

The chain recombines TRBV19 with TRBJ2-1, with D tentatively TRBD2 (7 bases). The germline CDR1 and CDR2 sequences are LNHDA and SQIVND (reference sequence). The V end lost 5 bases, the J end lost 7 bases, and 21 bases lay between the germline ends. The CDR3 has 16 residues. DNA for the CDR3: TGTGCCAGTAGTCCCCGGCAAGGGGGGGCCGGAAATGAGCAGTTCTTC. Amino acid sequence: CASSPRQGGAGNEQFF.